These T cell receptor beta chains were read from a single sample in a study of T cells in Graves' hyperthyroidism and ophthalmopathy. TCRdb redid the calling of the multiplex PCR reads with MiXCR, one entry per CDR3 protein. Found here are nearly 600,000 distinct CDR3 sequences, roughly 13% of them singletons; the top ten hold more than 5%. The sample taken for sequencing was blood. These receptors all stem from a woman between 25 and 40 years old with Graves' hyperthyroidism that later progressed to Graves' ophthalmopathy. Each CDR3 is given with its conserved first and last residue. Each record gives: D gene, V gene, clone size, J gene, CDR3 protein, CDR3 DNA. D genes are given only for firm matches. Some rows have no size entry. The others give once, few or many, or a class for an expanded clone.

NA	TRBV30	many	TRBJ2-2	CAWRGDGAGELFF	TGTGCCTGGAGGGGGGACGGCGCCGGGGAGCTGTTTTTT
TRBD2	TRBV10-3	NA	TRBJ2-5	CAIKPGLVSQETQYF	TGTGCCATCAAGCCAGGACTAGTCTCTCAAGAGACCCAGTACTTC
NA	TRBV7-7	many	TRBJ2-1	CASSSRTAPGVNEQFF	TGTGCTAGCAGCTCGAGGACAGCTCCAGGGGTTAATGAGCAGTTCTTC
NA	TRBV6-1	NA	TRBJ1-2	CASSENLRGSYTF	TGTGCCAGCAGTGAAAACTTGAGGGGGAGTTACACCTTC
TRBD2	TRBV2	many	TRBJ2-1	CASSALGEGRNEQFF	TGTGCCAGCAGTGCCTTGGGGGAGGGCCGGAATGAGCAGTTCTTC
TRBD1	TRBV12-5	NA	TRBJ1-5	CASGLVIGTGVQPQHF	TGTGCTAGTGGTTTAGTTATTGGGACAGGGGTTCAGCCCCAGCATTTT
NA	TRBV6-1	many	TRBJ1-1	CASIKDGMNTEAFF	TGTGCCAGCATTAAAGACGGAATGAACACTGAAGCTTTCTTT
TRBD2	TRBV7-6	few	TRBJ2-2	CASSLESSGSNTGELFF	TGTGCCAGCAGCTTAGAATCTAGCGGGAGTAATACCGGGGAGCTGTTTTTT
TRBD1	TRBV18	many	TRBJ2-7	CASSLGTGQGEQYF	TGTGCCAGCTCACTCGGGACAGGGCAAGGCGAGCAGTACTTC
NA	TRBV30	NA	TRBJ2-7	CAWSVLHSYEQYF	TGTGCCTGGAGTGTTTTACATTCCTACGAGCAGTACTTC
TRBD2	TRBV7-8	NA	TRBJ2-4	CASSSGLAENIQYF	TGTGCCAGCAGCTCCGGACTAGCCGAAAACATTCAGTACTTC
TRBD1	TRBV29-1	few	TRBJ2-2	CSVPTGNGELFF	TGCAGCGTCCCGACAGGGAATGGGGAGCTGTTTTTT
NA	TRBV28	many	TRBJ1-1	CASSMNTEAFF	TGTGCCAGCAGCATGAACACTGAAGCTTTCTTT
NA	TRBV28	NA	TRBJ2-7	CASSHQGIAYEQYF	TGTGCCAGCAGTCACCAGGGGATCGCCTACGAGCAGTACTTC
TRBD1	TRBV5-1	NA	TRBJ2-3	CASSQGQGAIDTQYF	TGCGCCAGCAGCCAAGGACAGGGGGCAATAGATACGCAGTATTTT
NA	TRBV20-1	many	TRBJ2-3	CSARIAGNTDTQYF	TGCAGTGCTAGAATCGCCGGGAACACAGATACGCAGTATTTT
NA	TRBV19	NA	TRBJ1-3	CASNAAGGNTIYF	TGTGCCAGTAACGCAGCCGGCGGAAACACCATATATTTT
NA	TRBV20-1	many	TRBJ2-7	CSAERYEQYF	TGCAGTGCCGAAAGGTACGAGCAGTACTTC
NA	TRBV5-4	few	TRBJ2-7	CASSFGAYEQYF	TGTGCCAGCAGCTTCGGGGCCTACGAGCAGTACTTC
TRBD1	TRBV12-3/TRBV12-4	many	TRBJ1-2	CASSSRTGERIGYTF	TGTGCCAGCAGTTCAAGGACAGGGGAGAGAATAGGCTACACCTTC
TRBD1	TRBV11-3	many	TRBJ2-2	CASSSQGVITGELFF	TGTGCCAGCAGCTCACAGGGGGTTATCACCGGGGAGCTGTTTTTT
NA	TRBV10-3	many	TRBJ2-1	CAISDGWQKNEQFF	TGTGCCATCAGTGACGGGTGGCAGAAGAATGAGCAGTTCTTC
NA	TRBV5-1	many	TRBJ1-6	CASTPYGSDSPLHF	TGCGCCAGCACCCCATATGGGAGTGATTCACCCCTCCACTTT
NA	TRBV11-2	many	TRBJ2-3	CASSLRVGDRTDTQYF	TGTGCCAGCAGCTTACGGGTAGGAGACCGCACAGATACGCAGTATTTT
TRBD1	TRBV5-1	many	TRBJ2-7	CASSLGGTETYEQYF	TGCGCCAGCAGCTTGGGTGGGACAGAGACCTACGAGCAGTACTTC
NA	TRBV7-9	few	TRBJ2-1	CASSPRGTLRGEQFF	TGTGCCAGCAGCCCCCGAGGGACTTTGCGGGGTGAGCAGTTCTTC
NA	TRBV18	many	TRBJ1-1	CASSPVGTEAFF	TGTGCCAGCTCGCCCGTTGGCACTGAAGCTTTCTTT
TRBD1	TRBV12-3/TRBV12-4	many	TRBJ1-1	CASRPDRGGTEAFF	TGTGCCAGCAGGCCCGACAGGGGCGGCACTGAAGCTTTCTTT
NA	TRBV7-2	few	TRBJ1-3	CASSQHGENTIYF	TGTGCCAGCAGTCAGCATGGGGAGAACACCATATATTTT
NA	TRBV7-2	NA	TRBJ1-2	CASSLISLGFNYGYTF	TGTGCCAGCAGCTTAATTTCATTGGGCTTTAACTATGGCTACACCTTC
NA	TRBV7-9	many	TRBJ2-1	CANSLWVRGNEQFF	TGTGCCAATTCCTTATGGGTCAGGGGCAATGAGCAGTTCTTC
NA	TRBV29-1	NA	TRBJ1-2	CSVANTPGTEGYTF	TGCAGCGTTGCAAATACTCCAGGGACGGAAGGCTACACCTTC
NA	TRBV24-1	few	TRBJ1-1	CATSDSPTARGYTEAFF	TGTGCCACCAGTGATTCACCGACAGCCCGAGGGTACACTGAAGCTTTCTTT
NA	TRBV12-3/TRBV12-4	NA	TRBJ1-5	CASTSGGPNQPQHF	TGTGCCAGCACCTCGGGGGGCCCTAATCAGCCCCAGCATTTT
NA	TRBV6-1	many	TRBJ2-3	CASSEADRTDTQYF	TGTGCCAGCAGTGAAGCGGATAGGACAGATACGCAGTATTTT
NA	TRBV5-6	few	TRBJ2-2	CASSLGASGWRVEAGELFF	TGTGCCAGCAGCTTGGGTGCTTCGGGGTGGAGGGTCGAAGCCGGGGAGCTGTTTTTT